Below are 14 T cell receptor beta chains sequenced from a single sample in a study of blood T cell repertoires in COVID-19. Assay used: immunoSEQ multiplex PCR; TCRdb lists only in-frame clones, some missing. In the table there are hundreds of thousands of clones, about 87% of which are singletons. Input material: peripheral blood. These receptors originate from a man younger than 35 with COVID-19, enrolled during active disease.

The chain recombines TRBV4-1 with TRBJ2-2; D possibly corresponds to TRBD1 (5 bases). Germline loops: CDR1 MGHRA, CDR2 YSYEKL. V lost 5 bases to trimming and J lost 4 bases, with 14 bases between them. The length of the CDR3 is 15 residues. CDR3 loop: CASSSGYYSTGELFF. The CDR3 nucleotides read TGCGCCAGCAGCTCAGGGTACTACTCCACCGGGGAGCTGTTTTTT.

The rearrangement joins TRBV16 to TRBJ1-1; D gene unclear. Germline loops: CDR1 KGHSY, CDR2 FQNENV. This CDR3 contains 13 residues. V lost 3 bases and J lost 7, with 12 bases in between. The CDR3 sequence is CASSQTSDDEAFF. In DNA form, the CDR3 reads TGTGCCAGCAGCCAGACTTCGGATGATGAAGCTTTCTTT.

The chain employs TRBV7-9 and TRBJ2-7; 13 bases map to TRBD2. Trimming took 4 bases from V and 2 from J; bases not matched to a gene: 8. The CDR3 has 17 amino acids. Germline CDR1 and CDR2: SEHNR and FQNEAQ (reference sequence). The CDR3 spells CASSSRTSGSRAYEQYF. DNA for the CDR3: TGTGCCAGCAGCTCGCGGACTAGCGGGAGTAGGGCCTACGAGCAGTACTTC.

This chain joins TRBV5-5 and TRBJ2-3; TRBD2 might be the D (7 bases). Trimming removed 4 bases from V and 3 bases from J, with 18 bases in between. The CDR3 consists of 16 residues. Germline CDR1 is SGHKS and CDR2 is YYEKEE (reference sequence). In DNA form, the CDR3 reads TGTGCCAGCAGCACTAGCCCTCGGGGGGCTACAGATACGCAGTATTTT. Its protein is CASSTSPRGATDTQYF.

The chain couples TRBV4-2 to TRBJ1-3; TRBD1 is a possible D gene (5 bases). The CDR3 consists of 15 residues. Between the trimmed V and J ends, which lost 0 bases and 8 bases, there was a span of 14 bases. Germline assignment: CDR1 LGHNA and CDR2 YNFKEQ. The DNA of the CDR3 is TGTGCCAGCAGCCAAGATCCGGGGGTAGTGGACACCATATATTTT. It yields the protein CASSQDPGVVDTIYF.

This clone has a single count. This chain links TRBV2 with TRBJ2-7, with TRBD2 identical over 7 bases. V was pared by 5 bases and J by 4 bases, with 5 bases of the junction left unmatched. The CDR3 covers 13 residues. The V gene's germline CDR1 is SNHLY and CDR2 FYNNEI. The CDR3 DNA sequence: TGTGCCAGCAGTACCCGACTAGCATACGAGCAGTACTTC. It encodes CASSTRLAYEQYF.

V gene TRBV14 combines with J gene TRBJ1-2, with TRBD1 matching over 7 bases. The CDR3 totals 16 residues. Per the germline V gene, CDR1 is SGHDN and CDR2 is FVKESK. J was trimmed by 7 bases and V by 0 bases; bases with no gene match: 11. As DNA, the CDR3 is TGTGCCAGCAGCCAAGATTGGCAGGGGGTGGTCTCTGGCTACACCTTC. This encodes CASSQDWQGVVSGYTF.

The chain uses TRBV5-1 and TRBJ2-3; 9 positions match TRBD2. V lost 4 bases and J lost 1; bases outside the gene matches: 4. Germline V lookup: CDR1 SGHRS, CDR2 YFSETQ. The CDR3 spans 15 residues. This CDR3 is CASSGAGGGTDTQYF. DNA for the CDR3: TGCGCCAGCAGCGGGGCGGGAGGGGGCACAGATACGCAGTATTTT.

For the CDR3, the DNA is TGTGCCAGCTCCGCGGGGCAGGGGGAATTTGAGCAGTACTTC. This encodes CASSAGQGEFEQYF. This rearrangement joins TRBV18 to TRBJ2-7; tentatively, D is TRBD1 (7 bases). The CDR3 consists of 14 residues. Germline V gene data show CDR1 as KGHSH and CDR2 as LQKENI. The V gene lost 6 bases and the J gene lost 7 bases, with 19 bases spanning the gap.

This chain connects TRBV24-1 to TRBJ2-2; 10 positions match TRBD1. This CDR3 is 14 amino acids long. Trimming removed 9 bases from V and 4 bases from J; junction bases left unmatched: 4. Looked up from germline, CDR1 is KGHDR and CDR2 is SFDVKD. CDR3 in DNA: TGTGCCACCCGGGACAGGGGCTTCACCGGGGAGCTGTTTTTT. It encodes CATRDRGFTGELFF.

This chain uses TRBV5-4 with TRBJ2-7; a possible D gene is TRBD1 (6 bases). V was clipped by 4 bases and J by 5 bases, with 13 bases between them. From germline, CDR1 is SGHNT and CDR2 YYREEE (reference sequence). The CDR3 has 13 amino acids. CDR3 DNA sequence: TGTGCCAGCAGCCAGGGGCTCGGGGACGAGCAGTACTTC. It specifies CASSQGLGDEQYF.

The V and J genes are TRBV2 and TRBJ2-7, with TRBD2 matching 14 bases. The length of the CDR3 is 18 residues. Germline CDR1 SNHLY, CDR2 FYNNEI. With 6 bases clipped from V and 0 bases from J, the junction kept 10 bases outside the gene matches. The CDR3 sequence: CASRPPGTSGRSSYEQYF. The CDR3 nucleotides are TGTGCCAGCAGACCTCCCGGGACTAGCGGGAGAAGCTCCTACGAGCAGTACTTC.

CDR3 protein: CASRKGQASYGYTF. DNA of the CDR3: TGTGCCAGCAGAAAGGGACAGGCAAGCTATGGCTACACCTTC. The gene calls are TRBV7-2 and TRBJ1-2, with TRBD1 matching 8 bases. CDR3 length: 14 residues. Germline loops: CDR1 SGHTA, CDR2 FQGNSA. V lost 6 bases to trimming and J lost 4 bases; unmatched junction nucleotides: 7. The full variable domain, completed using reference TRBV7-2 and TRBJ1-2, is GAGVSQSPSNKVTEKGKDVELRCDPISGHTALYWYRQSLGQGLEFLIYFQGNSAPDKSGLPSDRFSAERTGGSVSTLTIQRTQQEDSAVYLCASRKGQASYGYTFGSGTRLTVV.

The V and J genes are TRBV5-6 and TRBJ2-7; 11 bases are shared with TRBD1. V trimming: 2 bases; J trimming: 6 bases; junction bases outside the gene matches: 4. The CDR3 sequence is 14 residues long. Germline V gene sequence: CDR1 SGHDT, CDR2 YYEEEE. The CDR3: CASSFVGQGVEQYF. Written as DNA, the CDR3 is TGTGCCAGCAGCTTTGTGGGACAGGGGGTCGAGCAGTACTTC.